This TCR beta chain was captured in a study of blood T cell repertoires in COVID-19. TCRdb's copy holds only in-frame clones and misses some; the assay was immunoSEQ multiplex PCR. The table lists around 400,000 clones, 91% of them singletons. The CDR3 is 17 amino acids. Per the germline V gene, CDR1 is SNHLY and CDR2 is FYNNEI. V was clipped by 2 bases and J by 4 bases; unmatched bases: 9. The rearrangement uses TRBV2 and TRBJ2-3; TRBD2 agrees at 10 bases. This clonotype was sampled from a woman in her 40s who had been exposed to COVID-19. Sequencing was carried out using PBMCs or T cells enriched from blood (not recorded which). The CDR3, as DNA: TGTGCCAGCAGTGAATACCCTGGGACTAGCGTAGCAGATACGCAGTATTTT. This gives the protein CASSEYPGTSVADTQYF.